The 21 T cell receptor beta chains reported below all come from one sample, sequenced in a study of CD8+ T cells in alopecia areata. Sequencing templates came from extracted RNA that was reverse transcribed into cDNA. The table came from immunoSEQ multiplex PCR; TCRdb's copy has only in-frame clones and leaves some out. The sample consists of about 200,000 clones, 64% of them appearing once. The treatment was: oral pan-JAK inhibitor, 5-10 mg twice daily. The source was CD4+ T cells sorted from blood, collected at week 4, from a patient treated with tofacitinib. Every receptor here comes from a human donor with alopecia areata.

This chain uses TRBV11-1 with TRBJ1-1; possibly TRBD1 for D (6 bases). The V gene lost 6 bases and the J gene lost 1 base, with 15 bases spanning the gap. Germline V gene sequence: CDR1 SGHAT, CDR2 FQDESV (reference sequence). The CDR3 consists of 15 residues. The CDR3 spells CASRPPGAENTEAFF. The CDR3 bases are TGTGCCAGCAGACCGCCAGGGGCCGAGAACACTGAAGCTTTCTTT.

With regard to this clone: The junction does not match germline at one end; this may be a read error. The chain has TRBV7-2 and TRBJ1-5, with a possible D match to TRBD1 (6 bases). Germline CDR1 reads SGHTA; CDR2 reads FQGNSA. The CDR3 spans 13 residues. The CDR3 region has the DNA TGTGCCAGCAGCTTTGGGGACAATCGGCCCCAGCATTTT. Protein product: CASSFGDNRPQHF. Filled out from reference TRBV7-2 and TRBJ1-5, the complete variable domain reads GAGVSQSPSNKVTEKGKDVELRCDPISGHTALYWYRQSLGQGLEFLIYFQGNSAPDKSGLPSDRFSAERTGGSVSTLTIQRTQQEDSAVYLCASSFGDNRPQHFGDGTRLSIL.

This rearrangement joins TRBV5-1 to TRBJ2-5, with D unclear. CDR1 is SGHRS and CDR2 is YFSETQ in the germline V gene. V dropped 0 bases and J dropped 4 bases, with 19 bases sitting between them. CDR3 size: 17 residues. CDR3 nucleotide sequence: TGCGCCAGCAGCTTGGGAAGCCAGCAGTCGGTAAGAGAGACCCAGTACTTC. It specifies CASSLGSQQSVRETQYF.

The chain combines TRBV5-6 with TRBJ1-2; no firm D call. V gave up 4 bases and J gave up 2 bases, with 6 bases separating them. The CDR3 contains 12 residues. Germline CDR1 SGHDT, CDR2 YYEEEE. CDR3 in DNA: TGTGCCAGCAGCAACGGGAACTATGGCTACACCTTC. It translates to CASSNGNYGYTF.

In regard to this clone: Other DNA sequences in the sample encode the same CDR3. V gene TRBV5-4 combines with J gene TRBJ1-5, with D unclear. This CDR3 has 13 residues. The V and J ends lost 0 bases and 1 base respectively, with 2 bases between them. The V gene's germline CDR1 is SGHNT and CDR2 YYREEE (reference sequence). CDR3 residues: CASSLDSNQPQHF. Here the CDR3 DNA reads TGTGCCAGCAGCTTGGACAGCAATCAGCCCCAGCATTTT.

This chain connects TRBV7-8 to TRBJ1-1, with 7 bases that match TRBD1. Per the germline V gene, CDR1 is SGHVS and CDR2 is FQNEAQ. The CDR3 totals 16 residues. The J segment lost 2 bases and the V segment lost 4 bases, leaving 10 bases of the junction unmatched. The CDR3 nucleotides are TGTGCCAGCAGCTCGCGACAGGGCCTTACAAACACTGAAGCTTTCTTT. It encodes CASSSRQGLTNTEAFF. Drawing the rest from reference TRBV7-8 and TRBJ1-1, the complete variable domain is GAGVSQSPRYKVAKRGQDVALRCDPISGHVSLFWYQQALGQGPEFLTYFQNEAQLDKSGLPSDRFFAERPEGSVSTLKIQRTQQEDSAVYLCASSSRQGLTNTEAFFGQGTRLTVV.

This chain connects TRBV19 to TRBJ1-5, with D hard to call. The length of the CDR3 is 13 residues. From germline, CDR1 is LNHDA and CDR2 SQIVND (reference sequence). V was pared by 3 bases and J by 8 bases, with 11 bases between. CDR3 region: CASSIPSMEPQHF. The CDR3 coding sequence is TGTGCCAGTAGTATTCCCTCAATGGAGCCCCAGCATTTT.

The V call is TRBV7-8, the J call TRBJ1-6; TRBD1 might be the D (6 bases). The V end was cut by 5 bases, the J end by 10 bases, with 18 bases between. CDR1 is SGHVS and CDR2 is FQNEAQ in the germline V gene. There are 15 residues in the CDR3. The CDR3 bases are TGTGCCAGCAGCCGTCGTGAGGGGGATGGCTCACCCCTCCACTTT. Translated: CASSRREGDGSPLHF.

This clone was recorded once. The rearrangement links TRBV5-1 to TRBJ2-5, with D maybe TRBD1 (6 bases). V lost 4 bases and J lost 2, with 9 bases in between. Looked up from germline, CDR1 is SGHRS and CDR2 is YFSETQ. This CDR3 is built from 13 residues. The CDR3 DNA is TGCGCCAGCAGCCACAGGGATCAAGAGACCCAGTACTTC. Its protein product is CASSHRDQETQYF.

J is TRBJ1-2 and V is TRBV15; tentative D call: TRBD1 (5 bases). Trimming left V 1 base short and J 2 bases short, with 5 bases between. This CDR3 is 13 amino acids long. CDR1 LNHNV and CDR2 YYDKDF come from the germline V gene (reference sequence). In nucleotides, the CDR3 is TGTGCCACCAGCAGAGGGGGGAACTATGGCTACACCTTC. Residues: CATSRGGNYGYTF.

The table lists this clone with a few counts. This chain uses TRBV12-5 with TRBJ1-2; TRBD1 matches at 7 bases. CDR3 length: 18 amino acids. Unmatched junction bases numbered 18, after V lost 6 bases and J lost 2 bases. From germline, CDR1 is LGHNT and CDR2 FRNRAP. CDR3 protein: CASGSPKWWTGGNYGYTF. In DNA, the CDR3 is TGTGCTAGTGGGTCCCCGAAATGGTGGACAGGAGGAAACTATGGCTACACCTTC. The entire variable domain, with the rest obtained from reference TRBV12-5 and TRBJ1-2, is as follows: DARVTQTPRHKVTEMGQEVTMRCQPILGHNTVFWYRQTMMQGLELLAYFRNRAPLDDSGMPKDRFSAEMPDATLATLKIQPSEPRDSAVYFCASGSPKWWTGGNYGYTFGSGTRLTVV.

The chain employs TRBV29-1 and TRBJ2-7; D remains ambiguous. The V end lost 6 bases, the J end lost 4 bases, and 16 bases lay between the germline ends. Per germline, CDR1 SQVTM and CDR2 ANQGSEA. The CDR3 length is 13 residues. Here the CDR3 reads CSVQLWGNYEQYF. The CDR3 region has the DNA TGCAGCGTCCAACTCTGGGGTAATTACGAGCAGTACTTC.

The chain joins TRBV2 to TRBJ2-7; D unresolved. CDR1 SNHLY and CDR2 FYNNEI come from the germline V gene. The CDR3 length is 13 residues. The germline V and J ends were trimmed by 7 bases and 0 bases, with 10 bases remaining between them. In nucleotides, the CDR3 is TGTGCCAGCATGGCCTCAAGCTCCTACGAGCAGTACTTC. This codes for CASMASSSYEQYF.

The table lists this clone with a few counts. CDR3 in amino acids: CASSQRDRADYGYTF. The DNA for the CDR3 is TGCGCCAGCAGTCAACGGGACAGGGCTGACTATGGCTACACCTTC. This chain links TRBV23-1 with TRBJ1-2; 9 positions agree with TRBD1. TRBV23-1 is labeled an ORF, and its function is uncertain. J lost 3 bases, V lost 2 bases, and 4 bases had no gene match. The CDR3 covers 15 residues.

This clone was counted a few times. This rearrangement joins TRBV4-1 to TRBJ2-7; no definite D call. The V gene lost 2 bases and the J gene lost 7 bases, with 12 bases spanning the gap. Germline V gene sequence: CDR1 MGHRA, CDR2 YSYEKL. The CDR3 runs 13 residues. The CDR3 loop reads CASSQRTRWEQYF. The CDR3, as DNA: TGCGCCAGCAGCCAAAGGACCCGCTGGGAGCAGTACTTC.

J is TRBJ2-3 and V is TRBV29-1; TRBD1 is a possible D gene (6 bases). The CDR3 covers 11 residues. Trimming removed 6 bases from V and 7 bases from J, with 11 bases in between. Germline V lookup: CDR1 SQVTM, CDR2 ANQGSEA. The CDR3 nucleotides are TGCAGCGTCCTGACAGGATATACGCAGTATTTT. This gives the protein CSVLTGYTQYF.

This chain uses TRBV7-9 with TRBJ2-7, with D hard to call. The CDR3 totals 14 residues. The V and J ends lost 5 bases and 4 bases respectively, with 15 bases between them. Germline CDR1 and CDR2: SEHNR and FQNEAQ (reference sequence). CDR3 nucleotide sequence: TGTGCCAGCAGCCTTGCACGGACGCCTTACGAGCAGTACTTC. Its protein is CASSLARTPYEQYF.

This chain links TRBV5-1 with TRBJ1-1; tentatively, D is TRBD1 (5 bases). Trimming left V 4 bases short and J 1 base short, with 17 bases between. CDR1 and CDR2 from the germline V gene are SGHRS and YFSETQ. This CDR3 has 16 amino acids. The CDR3 region has the DNA TGCGCCAGCAGCCTGGCCTTATCGGGGACGAACACTGAAGCTTTCTTT. Translated: CASSLALSGTNTEAFF.

The V call is TRBV7-6, the J call TRBJ2-3; D not resolved. CDR1 is SGHVS, CDR2 FNYEAQ, per germline. V dropped 1 base and J dropped 6 bases, with 2 bases sitting between them. This CDR3 has 11 amino acids. The CDR3 loop is CASSLVDTQYF. In DNA form, the CDR3 reads TGTGCCAGCAGCTTAGTGGATACGCAGTATTTT.

Only one count was recorded for this clone. The chain joins TRBV27 to TRBJ1-2; the D gene is possibly TRBD1 (6 bases). The CDR3 covers 15 residues. Trimming removed 6 bases at V and 4 bases at J, with 18 bases between. Germline lookup yields CDR1 MNHEY and CDR2 SMNVEV (reference sequence). CDR3 region: CASSRRAGVGYGYTF. In DNA form, the CDR3 reads TGTGCCAGCAGCCGGCGGGCAGGGGTGGGCTATGGCTACACCTTC.

The chain joins TRBV29-1 to TRBJ1-3; D is unclear. There are 15 residues in the CDR3. CDR1 and CDR2 from the germline V gene are SQVTM and ANQGSEA. Trimming removed 6 bases at V and 0 bases at J, with 15 bases between. DNA of the CDR3: TGCAGCGTAGCCACCGGGTCCCACTCTGGAAACACCATATATTTT. Its protein is CSVATGSHSGNTIYF.